A selection of T cell receptor beta chains follows, all from one sample in a study of graft-versus-host responses after intestinal transplantation. Profiled with immunoSEQ multiplex PCR; TCRdb holds only in-frame clones, not every one. Of some 45,000 clones listed, around 90% are singletons. Sample: PBMCs, taken 524 days after transplant. The receptors here all came from a human patient who received an intestinal transplant, so some T cells may come from the graft donor. Both conserved end residues are part of each CDR3. Each record gives: V gene, CDR3 protein.

v_call: TRBV2; cdr3_aa: CASPLGSSNEQFF
v_call: TRBV5-4; cdr3_aa: CASSLPGAGVDTQYF
v_call: TRBV7-2; cdr3_aa: CASSFGDYEQYF
v_call: TRBV28; cdr3_aa: CASSFVGSREQYF
v_call: TRBV5-1; cdr3_aa: CASTSLPGGPDTQYF
v_call: TRBV11-2; cdr3_aa: CASSSSTTGLAVHSYEQYF
v_call: TRBV6-6; cdr3_aa: CASSYLGGNTEAFF
v_call: TRBV19; cdr3_aa: CASSIDVSALGETQYF
v_call: TRBV7-8; cdr3_aa: CASSLVRGTGRTSGNEQFF
v_call: TRBV5-1; cdr3_aa: CASSLGTVYGYTF
v_call: TRBV27; cdr3_aa: CASRRLDPYNEQFF
v_call: TRBV9; cdr3_aa: CASSSGTSASSYEQYF
v_call: TRBV6-1; cdr3_aa: CASSEGPGHKYF
v_call: TRBV7-9; cdr3_aa: CASSLKTSTGELFF
v_call: TRBV10-3; cdr3_aa: CAISEVGVEAFF
v_call: TRBV28; cdr3_aa: CASSFGDGYEQYF
v_call: TRBV5-1; cdr3_aa: CASSRVGAGSSYEQYF
v_call: TRBV9; cdr3_aa: CASSAGGQGENIQYF
v_call: TRBV29-1; cdr3_aa: CSVTGGGSDTQYF
v_call: TRBV28; cdr3_aa: CASSFPGQGGGNQPQHF
v_call: TRBV5-6; cdr3_aa: CASSPTTSGIGNNEQFF
v_call: TRBV7-2; cdr3_aa: CASSESTDTQYF
v_call: TRBV10-1; cdr3_aa: CASSDWGKADTQYF
v_call: TRBV15; cdr3_aa: CATSRDPWGALNTEAFF
v_call: TRBV6-1; cdr3_aa: CASSEDWFQVREQFF
v_call: TRBV5-1; cdr3_aa: CASSLGSGSNYGYTF
v_call: TRBV6-8; cdr3_aa: CASWRAVYNEQFF
v_call: TRBV10-3; cdr3_aa: CAITQDPLTTGELFF
v_call: TRBV7-2; cdr3_aa: CASSRQGSNQPQHF
v_call: TRBV6-5; cdr3_aa: CASSYVAERPRLFF
v_call: TRBV27; cdr3_aa: CASSLGPGGGGYTF
v_call: TRBV19; cdr3_aa: CASSISQTGKETQYF
v_call: TRBV28; cdr3_aa: CASSLLRLDRTDTQYF
v_call: TRBV6-5; cdr3_aa: CASRSGSYEQYF
v_call: TRBV28; cdr3_aa: CASSSRTGGGGTDTQYF
v_call: TRBV28; cdr3_aa: CASSFGPTGSNQPQHF
v_call: TRBV5-1; cdr3_aa: CASSLDAASGRHNEQFF
v_call: TRBV6-5; cdr3_aa: CASSETGGGNF
v_call: TRBV6-4; cdr3_aa: CASSLSTSGACNEQFF
v_call: TRBV19; cdr3_aa: CASSIGTFPYEQYF
v_call: TRBV7-6; cdr3_aa: CASSLGGQSYPLHF
v_call: TRBV7-2; cdr3_aa: CASSLDPGVGEKLFF